This paragraph covers one T cell receptor (beta chain) sequence. The data were obtained in a study of shared clonotypes between healthy human individuals. Assay: immunoSEQ multiplex PCR; the TCRdb copy retains only in-frame clones and omits some. The data contain some 2,000,000 clones, roughly 95% of them singletons. The germline V gene has CDR1 MNHEY and CDR2 SVGAGI. This CDR3 is built from 14 residues. The ends lost 5 bases at V and 6 bases at J; junction bases unmatched: 8. The rearrangement uses TRBV6-5 and TRBJ2-7, with 9 bases matching TRBD1. The source of this sequence is a young man in good health. Material: naive CD4+ T cells sorted from blood. Subset noted: CD45RA+ positively selected. Here the CDR3 reads CASSETGTGREQYF. CDR3 nucleotide sequence: TGTGCCAGCAGTGAGACCGGGACAGGGCGCGAGCAGTACTTC.